What follows are 28 T cell receptor beta chains derived from one specimen sequenced in a study of blood T cell repertoires in COVID-19. Only in-frame clones appear in the TCRdb table, and some are missing; sequencing was by immunoSEQ multiplex PCR. Altogether some 330,000 clones are present, approximately 87% being singletons, with the ten largest covering about 3.9%. Sequencing was done on a sample of peripheral blood. All receptors derive from a woman between 50 and 59 years old with active or convalescent COVID-19.

The V gene is TRBV9, the J gene TRBJ2-2; no reliable D call. Trimming stripped 2 bases from V and 4 bases from J, with 12 bases between. Germline V lookup: CDR1 SGDLS, CDR2 YYNGEE. This CDR3 comprises 15 residues. The CDR3 spells CASSVNVLSTGELFF. The CDR3, as DNA: TGTGCCAGCAGCGTTAACGTTCTTAGCACCGGGGAGCTGTTTTTT.

The gene calls are TRBV2 and TRBJ1-5; no clear D. This CDR3 contains 14 residues. The V end was cut by 5 bases, the J end by 0 bases, with 8 bases between. Germline CDR1 and CDR2: SNHLY and FYNNEI. The CDR3 here is CASSPGYSNQPQHF. The CDR3 DNA follows: TGTGCCAGCAGTCCGGGATATAGCAATCAGCCCCAGCATTTT.

The CDR3 loop is CASSRDSSYEQYF. The CDR3 DNA reads TGTGCCAGCAGTCGGGACAGCTCCTACGAGCAGTACTTC. The V gene is TRBV28, the J gene TRBJ2-7, with 7 bases identical to TRBD1. The J segment lost 0 bases and the V segment lost 5 bases, leaving 1 base of the junction unmatched. Germline values: CDR1 MDHEN, CDR2 SYDVKM. The CDR3 has 13 residues.

The chain uses TRBV29-1 and TRBJ1-1; 9 bases fit TRBD1. There are 13 residues in the CDR3. Germline assignment: CDR1 SQVTM and CDR2 ANQGSEA. Losses at the gene ends were 5 bases for V and 4 bases for J; bases not matched to a gene: 5. The CDR3 region is CSVRRDRVTEAFF. CDR3 nucleotides: TGCAGCGTTCGACGGGACAGGGTCACTGAAGCTTTCTTT.

This rearrangement joins TRBV13 to TRBJ1-2; D ambiguous. In germline, CDR1 is PRHDT, CDR2 FYEKMQ (reference sequence). V was trimmed by 7 bases and J by 1 base, leaving 10 bases between them. This CDR3 spans 13 amino acids. CDR3 region: CASKHQDNYGYTF. In DNA, the CDR3 is TGTGCCAGCAAGCACCAGGATAACTATGGCTACACCTTC.

The chain is built from TRBV7-3 and TRBJ1-1; maybe TRBD1 (5 bases). The CDR3 runs to 16 residues. The germline V gene encodes CDR1 SGHTA and CDR2 FQGTGA. Trimming cost V 1 base and J 2 bases, with 14 bases left between them. The CDR3 sequence: CASSLIRQNKNTEAFF. The CDR3 DNA follows: TGTGCCAGCAGCTTAATAAGACAGAACAAAAACACTGAAGCTTTCTTT.

The chain couples TRBV19 to TRBJ1-2; no firm D call. The CDR3 runs to 13 residues. V lost 3 bases and J 10 bases, leaving 15 bases between the germline ends. Germline V gene data show CDR1 as LNHDA and CDR2 as SQIVND (reference sequence). CDR3 nucleotide sequence: TGTGCCAGTAGTATTCCCGGAGTAGCTTACTACACCTTC. Its protein is CASSIPGVAYYTF. The full variable domain, with the rest looked up from reference TRBV19 and TRBJ1-2, is DGGITQSPKYLFRKEGQNVTLSCEQNLNHDAMYWYRQDPGQGLRLIYYSQIVNDFQKGDIAEGYSVSREKKESFPLTVTSAQKNPTAFYLCASSIPGVAYYTFGSGTRLTVV.

This chain uses TRBV5-1 with TRBJ1-5; TRBD1 matches at 9 bases. Per the germline V gene, CDR1 is SGHRS and CDR2 is YFSETQ. With 4 bases clipped from V and 0 bases from J, the junction kept 5 bases outside the gene matches. The CDR3 is 16 amino acids. The CDR3 nucleotides read TGCGCCAGCAGCCCAGGGACAGGGACTAGCAATCAGCCCCAGCATTTT. It specifies CASSPGTGTSNQPQHF.

The gene calls are TRBV7-2 and TRBJ1-4; D call uncertain. The germline V gene encodes CDR1 SGHTA and CDR2 FQGNSA. The CDR3 has 12 amino acids. The V end lost 3 bases, the J end lost 15 bases, and 14 bases lay between the germline ends. The CDR3 nucleotides read TGTGCCAGCAGCTTTTTCGGAGGTAGATTGTTTTTT. It encodes CASSFFGGRLFF.

J is TRBJ1-6 and V is TRBV3-1 (or the pseudogene TRBV3-2); the D is unclear. Germline CDR1 and CDR2: LGHDT and YNNKEL (reference sequence). This CDR3 comprises 13 residues. V gave up 1 base and J gave up 10 bases, with 8 bases separating them. CDR3 nucleotide sequence: TGTGCCAGCAGCCAAGCTTTGCGCTCACCCCTCCACTTT. As protein: CASSQALRSPLHF.

The chain carries TRBV5-1 and TRBJ2-5; D is unresolved. Germline V gene sequence: CDR1 SGHRS, CDR2 YFSETQ. Between the trimmed V and J ends, which lost 0 bases and 8 bases, there was a span of 11 bases. The CDR3 totals 13 residues. The CDR3, as DNA: TGCGCCAGCAGCTTGGATGTGGAGAATACCCAGTACTTC. As protein: CASSLDVENTQYF.

This sequence joins TRBV4-2 and TRBJ2-1, with 10 bases that match TRBD2. Germline values: CDR1 LGHNA, CDR2 YNFKEQ. The V gene end was trimmed by 5 bases and the J gene end by 4 bases; junction bases not matched to a gene: 5. The CDR3 is 15 residues long. The CDR3 loop is CASSDTSGEYNEQFF. The CDR3 nucleotides are TGTGCCAGCAGCGACACTAGCGGGGAATACAATGAGCAGTTCTTC.

The chain uses TRBV19 and TRBJ1-4; a weak D match, TRBD1 (6 bases). The V gene lost 2 bases and the J gene lost 7 bases, with 14 bases spanning the gap. CDR3 length: 15 residues. Germline assignment: CDR1 LNHDA and CDR2 SQIVND (reference sequence). CDR3: CASSISQGLREKLFF. In DNA form, the CDR3 reads TGTGCCAGTAGTATATCCCAGGGGTTGCGTGAAAAACTGTTTTTT.

V is TRBV7-9 and J is TRBJ1-2, with 11 bases aligning to TRBD1. J lost 4 bases, V lost 5 bases, and 6 bases had no gene match. From germline, CDR1 is SEHNR and CDR2 FQNEAQ (reference sequence). The CDR3 totals 15 residues. The DNA for the CDR3 is TGTGCCAGCAGCCAGGACAGGGGGCCATCCTATGGCTACACCTTC. Protein sequence: CASSQDRGPSYGYTF.

The rearrangement uses TRBV19 and TRBJ1-2; unclear D gene. CDR1 is LNHDA and CDR2 is SQIVND in the germline V gene (reference sequence). The ends were cut back, 9 bases at V and 4 bases at J, with 9 bases in the middle. This CDR3 contains 11 residues. CDR3 nucleotides: TGTGCCAGCATCGGTAGCTATGGCTACACCTTC. Protein sequence: CASIGSYGYTF.

This rearrangement joins TRBV27 to TRBJ2-7, with 10 positions matching TRBD1. After removal of 5 bases from V and 2 bases from J, the junction contained 6 bases not matched to a gene. The length of the CDR3 is 15 residues. Germline-derived CDR1 and CDR2 are MNHEY and SMNVEV (reference sequence). In DNA form, the CDR3 reads TGTGCCAGCAGTGTGGACAGGGGGGCTACCTACGAGCAGTACTTC. Encoded protein: CASSVDRGATYEQYF.

DNA for the CDR3: TGTGCCAGCAGATCTAGCGGGGGCTCAGATACGCAGTATTTT. The encoded protein is CASRSSGGSDTQYF. The chain combines TRBV2 with TRBJ2-3; 10 bases are a match to TRBD2. The CDR3 is made up of 14 amino acids. Germline lookup yields CDR1 SNHLY and CDR2 FYNNEI. The V and J ends lost 6 bases and 4 bases, in that order; junction bases with no gene match: 4.

The genes are TRBV10-1 and TRBJ2-7; 11 nucleotides match TRBD2. Germline V gene data show CDR1 as WNHNN and CDR2 as SYGVQD (reference sequence). V lost 1 base to trimming and J lost 0 bases; unmatched junction nucleotides: 11. The CDR3 spans 19 residues. CDR3 bases: TGCGCCAGCAGTGAGTGTAGTCTAGCGGGGGGCCTGAGCTCCTACGAGCAGTACTTC. Translation: CASSECSLAGGLSSYEQYF.

The rearrangement joins TRBV28 to TRBJ1-5; D not resolved. The CDR3 runs to 16 residues. The germline V gene encodes CDR1 MDHEN and CDR2 SYDVKM. Trimming took off 4 bases at V and 0 bases at J, with 13 bases between the two ends. CDR3 protein: CASSSQGRVSNQPQHF. CDR3 DNA: TGTGCCAGCAGTTCACAAGGGAGGGTTAGCAATCAGCCCCAGCATTTT.

V and J are TRBV7-3 and TRBJ2-3, with a possible D match to TRBD2 (5 bases). Germline-derived CDR1 and CDR2 are SGHTA and FQGTGA. V was pared by 5 bases and J by 7 bases, with 13 bases between. The CDR3 runs to 13 residues. The CDR3 bases are TGTGCCAGCAGCCCAAGCACGGGAAATACGCAGTATTTT. It encodes CASSPSTGNTQYF.

CDR3 DNA: TGTGCCAGCAGTGGAACACGGGACTCCGGACCCTCTGGGGCCAACGTCCTGACTTTC. Protein product: CASSGTRDSGPSGANVLTF. J is TRBJ2-6 and V is TRBV6-1; D possibly corresponds to TRBD2 (6 bases). Trimming shortened V by 4 bases and J by 0 bases, and 19 bases separated the two germline ends. The CDR3 spans 19 residues. Germline-derived CDR1 and CDR2 are MNHNS and SASEGT.

This clone was picked up a small number of times. The chain uses TRBV6-4 and TRBJ1-1; no clear D gene. V dropped 4 bases and J dropped 0 bases, with 6 bases sitting between them. CDR1 is MRHNA, CDR2 SNTAGT, per germline. The CDR3 runs 13 residues. This chain's CDR3 is CASSVAVNTEAFF. DNA of the CDR3: TGTGCCAGCAGTGTAGCCGTGAACACTGAAGCTTTCTTT.

This chain links TRBV11-2 with TRBJ2-2; 7 bases line up with TRBD1. The V gene's germline CDR1 is SGHAT and CDR2 FQNNGV. This CDR3 is built from 15 residues. With V trimmed by 1 base and J by 4 bases, 3 bases remained unmatched. Here the CDR3 reads CASSLGQGVTGELFF. The CDR3 region has the DNA TGTGCCAGCAGCTTAGGACAGGGAGTCACCGGGGAGCTGTTTTTT.

This rearrangement joins TRBV10-3 to TRBJ1-1; D remains unclear. V was shortened by 0 bases and J by 1 base, with 12 bases between the two germline ends. Germline CDR1 reads ENHRY; CDR2 reads SYGVKD. The CDR3 spans 16 residues. CDR3 in DNA: TGTGCCATCAGTGAGTCTCGGAGGGCACCGAACACTGAAGCTTTCTTT. Protein: CAISESRRAPNTEAFF.

This chain joins TRBV11-2 and TRBJ2-3; 7 bases are shared with TRBD1. After removal of 4 bases from V and 5 bases from J, the junction contained 12 bases not matched to a gene. Germline CDR1 and CDR2: SGHAT and FQNNGV. The CDR3 consists of 16 residues. CDR3 region: CASSYRGLKGIDTQYF. The CDR3 nucleotides are TGTGCCAGCAGCTACAGGGGATTGAAGGGCATAGATACGCAGTATTTT. The whole variable domain, filled in from reference TRBV11-2 and TRBJ2-3, reads EAGVAQSPRYKIIEKRQSVAFWCNPISGHATLYWYQQILGQGPKLLIQFQNNGVVDDSQLPKDRFSAERLKGVDSTLKIQPAKLEDSAVYLCASSYRGLKGIDTQYFGPGTRLTVL.

The chain couples TRBV27 to TRBJ1-2, with TRBD1 as a possible D gene (5 bases). V lost 4 bases, J lost 7 bases, and 22 bases lay in between. Germline assignment: CDR1 MNHEY and CDR2 SMNVEV (reference sequence). CDR3 length: 16 residues. The CDR3 DNA reads as TGTGCCAGCAGTTCTCCCGGGGGGACCATAGCTGGTGGCTACACCTTC. Encoded protein: CASSSPGGTIAGGYTF.

This clone appeared a single time. The chain carries TRBV27 and TRBJ2-7, with a weak D call TRBD1 (6 bases). Germline assignment: CDR1 MNHEY and CDR2 SMNVEV (reference sequence). V was shortened by 2 bases and J by 6 bases, with 17 bases between the two germline ends. The CDR3 totals 15 residues. CDR3 sequence reads: CASSLRLGGEREQYF. DNA of the CDR3: TGTGCCAGCAGTTTAAGATTAGGGGGAGAGCGCGAGCAGTACTTC.

The chain recombines TRBV5-4 with TRBJ1-1, with D possibly TRBD1 on 5 matching bases. Germline CDR1 and CDR2: SGHNT and YYREEE (reference sequence). V was cut by 0 bases and J by 6 bases, with 9 bases left in between. The CDR3 contains 13 residues. As DNA, the CDR3 is TGTGCCAGCAGCTTGGAACCCAGGGCTGAAGCTTTCTTT. This translates into CASSLEPRAEAFF.